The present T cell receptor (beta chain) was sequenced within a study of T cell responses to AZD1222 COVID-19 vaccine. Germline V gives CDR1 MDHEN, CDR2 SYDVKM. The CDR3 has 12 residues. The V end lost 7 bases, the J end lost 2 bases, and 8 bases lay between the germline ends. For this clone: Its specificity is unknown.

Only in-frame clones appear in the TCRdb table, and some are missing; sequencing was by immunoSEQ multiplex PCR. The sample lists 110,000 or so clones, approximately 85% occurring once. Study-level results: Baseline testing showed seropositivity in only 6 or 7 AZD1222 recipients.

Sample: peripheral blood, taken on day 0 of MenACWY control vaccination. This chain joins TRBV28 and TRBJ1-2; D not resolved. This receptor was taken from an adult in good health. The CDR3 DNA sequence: TGTGCCAGCACGGTTCAAAACTATGGCTACACCTTC. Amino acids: CASTVQNYGYTF.